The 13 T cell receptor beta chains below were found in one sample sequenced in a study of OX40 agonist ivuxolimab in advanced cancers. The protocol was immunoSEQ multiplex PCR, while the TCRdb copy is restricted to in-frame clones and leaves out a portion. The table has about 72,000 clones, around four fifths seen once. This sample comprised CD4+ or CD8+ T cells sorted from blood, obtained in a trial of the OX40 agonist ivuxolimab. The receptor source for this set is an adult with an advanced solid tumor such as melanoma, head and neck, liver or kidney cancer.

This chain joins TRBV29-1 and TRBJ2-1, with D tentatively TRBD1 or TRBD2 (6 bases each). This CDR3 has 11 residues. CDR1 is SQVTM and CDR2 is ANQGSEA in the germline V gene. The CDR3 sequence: CSGVDGGEQFF. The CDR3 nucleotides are TGCTCAGGGGTAGACGGGGGTGAGCAGTTCTTC.

The chain's CDR3 is CAWSVGETQYF. CDR3 in DNA: TGTGCCTGGAGTGTTGGAGAGACCCAGTACTTC. The chain has TRBV30 and TRBJ2-5; D is uncertain. Germline V lookup: CDR1 GTSNPN, CDR2 SVGIG (reference sequence). With 0 bases removed from V and 4 bases from J, the gap between germline ends came to 3 bases. The CDR3 has 11 residues.

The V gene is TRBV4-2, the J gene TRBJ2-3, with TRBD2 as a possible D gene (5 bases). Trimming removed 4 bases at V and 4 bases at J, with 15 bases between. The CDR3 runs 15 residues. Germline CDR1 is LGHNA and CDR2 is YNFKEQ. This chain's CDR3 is CASSRRPADSDTQYF. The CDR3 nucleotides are TGTGCCAGCAGCCGCCGGCCAGCGGACTCAGATACGCAGTATTTT.

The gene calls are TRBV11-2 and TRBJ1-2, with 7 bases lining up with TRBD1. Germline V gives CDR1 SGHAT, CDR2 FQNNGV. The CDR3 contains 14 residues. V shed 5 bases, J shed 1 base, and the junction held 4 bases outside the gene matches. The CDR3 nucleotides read TGTGCCAGCAGCCCGGGACAGTTTAACTATGGCTACACCTTC. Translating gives CASSPGQFNYGYTF.

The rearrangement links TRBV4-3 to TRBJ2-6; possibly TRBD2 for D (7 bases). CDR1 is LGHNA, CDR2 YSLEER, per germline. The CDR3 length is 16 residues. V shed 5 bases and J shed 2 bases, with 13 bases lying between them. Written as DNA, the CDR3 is TGCGCCAGCAGCTGGTGGGGGGGGCCTGGGGCCAACGTCCTGACTTTC. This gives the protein CASSWWGGPGANVLTF.

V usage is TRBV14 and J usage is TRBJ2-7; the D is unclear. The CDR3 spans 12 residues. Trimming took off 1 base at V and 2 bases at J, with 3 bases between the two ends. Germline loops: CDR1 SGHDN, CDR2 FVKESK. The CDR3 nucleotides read TGTGCCAGCAGCCAAGGCCCCTACGAGCAGTACTTC. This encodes CASSQGPYEQYF.

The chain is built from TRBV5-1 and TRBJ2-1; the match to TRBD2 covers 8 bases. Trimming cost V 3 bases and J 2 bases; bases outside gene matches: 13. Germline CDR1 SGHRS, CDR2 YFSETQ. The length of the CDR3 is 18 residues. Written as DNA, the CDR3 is TGCGCCAGCAGCTCTACGGTTGGGGGCGGGAGGACCTACAATGAGCAGTTCTTC. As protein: CASSSTVGGGRTYNEQFF.

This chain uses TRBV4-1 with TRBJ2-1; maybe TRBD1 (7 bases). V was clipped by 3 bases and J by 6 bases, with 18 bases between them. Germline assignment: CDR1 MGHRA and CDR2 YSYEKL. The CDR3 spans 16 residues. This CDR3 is CASSQLEGATGNEQFF. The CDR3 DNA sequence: TGCGCCAGCAGCCAGTTGGAGGGGGCTACGGGCAATGAGCAGTTCTTC.

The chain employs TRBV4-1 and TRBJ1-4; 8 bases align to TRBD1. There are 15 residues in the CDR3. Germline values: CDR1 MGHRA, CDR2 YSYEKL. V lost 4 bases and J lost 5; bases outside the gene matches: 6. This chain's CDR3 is CASSPPDRGNEKLFF. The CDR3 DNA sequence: TGCGCCAGCAGCCCACCTGACAGGGGAAATGAAAAACTGTTTTTT.

The CDR3 spells CASSIHNQPQHF. The CDR3 DNA is TGTGCCAGTAGTATACACAATCAGCCCCAGCATTTT. The rearrangement uses TRBV19 and TRBJ1-5; no reliable D call. The length of the CDR3 is 12 residues. Germline CDR1 LNHDA, CDR2 SQIVND (reference sequence). V was clipped by 2 bases and J by 3 bases, with 2 bases between them.

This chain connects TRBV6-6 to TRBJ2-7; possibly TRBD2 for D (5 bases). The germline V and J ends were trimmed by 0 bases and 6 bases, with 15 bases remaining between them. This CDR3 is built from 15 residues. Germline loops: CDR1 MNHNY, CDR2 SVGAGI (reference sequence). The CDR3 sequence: CASSYSIGVEGEQYF. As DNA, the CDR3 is TGTGCCAGCAGTTACTCGATTGGGGTCGAGGGCGAGCAGTACTTC.

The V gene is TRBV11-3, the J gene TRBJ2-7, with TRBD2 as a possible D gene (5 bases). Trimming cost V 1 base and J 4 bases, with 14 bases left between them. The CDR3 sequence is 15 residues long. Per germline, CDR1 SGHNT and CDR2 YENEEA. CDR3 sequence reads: CASSLAPGGSYEQYF. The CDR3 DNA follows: TGTGCCAGCAGCTTAGCCCCAGGCGGGTCTTACGAGCAGTACTTC.

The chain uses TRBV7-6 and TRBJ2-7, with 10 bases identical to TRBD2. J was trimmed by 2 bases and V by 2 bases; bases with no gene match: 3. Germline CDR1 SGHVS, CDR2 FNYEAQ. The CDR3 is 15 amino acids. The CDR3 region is CASSLLAGAPYEQYF. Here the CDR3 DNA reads TGTGCCAGCAGCTTACTAGCGGGGGCACCCTACGAGCAGTACTTC.